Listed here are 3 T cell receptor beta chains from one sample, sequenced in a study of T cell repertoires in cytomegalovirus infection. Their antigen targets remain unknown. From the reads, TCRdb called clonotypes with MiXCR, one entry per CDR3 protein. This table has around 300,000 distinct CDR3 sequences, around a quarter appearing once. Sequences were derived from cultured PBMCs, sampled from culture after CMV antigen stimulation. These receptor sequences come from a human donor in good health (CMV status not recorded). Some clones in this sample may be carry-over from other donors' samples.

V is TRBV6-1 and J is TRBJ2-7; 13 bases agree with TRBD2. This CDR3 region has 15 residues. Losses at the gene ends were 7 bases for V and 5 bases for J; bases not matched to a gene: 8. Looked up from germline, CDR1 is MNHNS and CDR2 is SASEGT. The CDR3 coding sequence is TGTGCCAGCATTATGACTAGCGGGAGGATAAACGAGCAGTACGTC. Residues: CASIMTSGRINEQYV.

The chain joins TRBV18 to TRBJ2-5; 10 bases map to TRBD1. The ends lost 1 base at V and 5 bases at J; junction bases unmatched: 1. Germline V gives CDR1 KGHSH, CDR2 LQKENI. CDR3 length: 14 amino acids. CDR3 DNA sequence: TGTGCCAGCTCACCACGACAGGGGGCGGAGACCCAGTACTTC. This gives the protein CASSPRQGAETQYF.

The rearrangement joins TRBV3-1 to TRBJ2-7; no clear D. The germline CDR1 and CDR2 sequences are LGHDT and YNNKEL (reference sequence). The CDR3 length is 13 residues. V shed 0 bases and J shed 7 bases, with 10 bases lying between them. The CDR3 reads CASSQDVRTEQYV. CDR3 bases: TGTGCCAGCAGCCAAGATGTGCGAACGGAGCAGTACGTC.